Reported below is one TCR beta chain. Antigen: not known. Sequenced by immunoSEQ multiplex PCR; TCRdb stores in-frame clones only, minus some. This repertoire shows some 150,000 clones, 78% found once; its top ten account for 9.2%. The germline V gene has CDR1 SGHNT and CDR2 YYREEE (reference sequence). The CDR3 sequence is 14 residues long. The V segment lost 4 bases and the J segment 2 bases; nucleotides outside the gene matches: 5. Brentuximab vedotin exposure varied among the patients, all of whom had relapsed after autologous stem cell transplantation. The data originate from a study of PD-1 blockade in classical Hodgkin lymphoma. Study results and limitations: Before treatment, complete responders showed about the same diversity as newly diagnosed patients. While CD8+ TCR diversity did not rise significantly by C4D1, CD4+ TCR diversity did. Nivolumab initiation under 1 year post-ASCT meant exclusion. Healthy donors were reported to have higher baseline TCR diversity than newly diagnosed patients.

This TCR derives from a human donor with classical Hodgkin lymphoma. V gene TRBV5-4 combines with J gene TRBJ2-5; TRBD1 matches at 7 bases. The source was peripheral blood mononuclear cells (PBMCs), collected before the second cycle of nivolumab. The CDR3 nucleotides are TGTGCCAGCAGCACTAAGGGGGCTCAAGAGACCCAGTACTTC. Protein product: CASSTKGAQETQYF.